This is a list of T cell receptor beta chains from one sample in a study of low-dose radiotherapy and immunotherapy resistance in tumors. TCRdb re-called the reads with MiXCR, one entry per CDR3 protein. The data show some 52,000 distinct CDR3 sequences, roughly a third seen once. Sample: PBMCs, taken after low-dose radiotherapy plus immunotherapy. Receptors were obtained from a male donor with rectosigmoid adenocarcinoma. Both conserved end residues are part of each CDR3. The D gene is left open where the match is weak. Rows give clone size only sometimes, using once, few, many, or a class for an expanded clone.

j_gene | d_gene | abundance | v_gene | CDR3aa | CDR3nt
TRBJ1-2 | - | many | TRBV5-1 | CASSEGTAPGYTF | TGCGCCAGCAGCGAAGGGACCGCTCCTGGCTACACCTTC
TRBJ2-2 | TRBD2 | many | TRBV19 | CASTIAGGSATGELFF | TGTGCCAGTACTATCGCGGGAGGGTCGGCCACCGGGGAGCTGTTTTTT
TRBJ2-7 | - | medium-sized | TRBV6-1 | CASSEGQGSSYEQYF | TGTGCCAGCAGTGAAGGTCAGGGCAGCTCCTACGAGCAGTACTTC
TRBJ2-1 | TRBD1 | - | TRBV12-3/TRBV12-4 | CASNLRGSGGNEQFF | TGTGCCAGCAACCTCAGGGGGTCAGGGGGTAATGAGCAGTTCTTC
TRBJ2-3 | - | many | TRBV5-1 | CASSSGVASVVDTQYF | TGCGCCAGCAGCTCCGGGGTCGCCTCCGTAGTCGATACGCAGTATTTT
TRBJ2-1 | - | many | TRBV7-9 | CASSLVDSIESSYNEQFF | TGTGCCAGCAGCTTAGTGGACAGTATAGAGAGCTCCTACAATGAGCAGTTCTTC
TRBJ2-1 | TRBD2 | - | TRBV4-1 | CASSQGTSGGTYNEQFF | TGCGCCAGCAGCCAAGGGACTAGCGGGGGAACCTACAATGAGCAGTTCTTC
TRBJ2-5 | - | few | TRBV19 | CASTPGFMKTQYF | TGTGCCAGTACCCCGGGGTTTATGAAGACCCAGTACTTC
TRBJ2-6 | - | many | TRBV14 | CASSRQPGLSSGANVLTF | TGTGCCAGCAGCCGACAGCCGGGACTGAGCTCTGGGGCCAACGTCCTGACTTTC
TRBJ2-1 | - | few | TRBV14 | CASSHTGTREQFF | TGTGCCAGCAGCCACACTGGGACGAGGGAGCAGTTCTTC
TRBJ2-2 | - | - | TRBV5-6 | CASSLVGSTGELFF | TGTGCCAGCAGCTTGGTTGGGTCCACCGGGGAGCTGTTTTTT
TRBJ2-7 | - | - | TRBV5-1 | CASSSDEGPYEQYF | TGCGCCAGCAGCTCGGATGAGGGCCCTTACGAGCAGTACTTC
TRBJ1-2 | TRBD1 | - | TRBV28 | CASISSDRVLYGYTF | TGTGCCAGCATTTCCTCAGACAGGGTTCTTTATGGCTACACCTTC
TRBJ1-5 | TRBD1 | few | TRBV19 | CASSLAQGLGQPQHF | TGTGCCAGTTCATTAGCACAGGGGCTAGGCCAGCCCCAGCATTTT
TRBJ1-2 | - | many | TRBV20-1 | CSARDQLPGAYGYTF | TGCAGTGCTAGAGATCAATTACCGGGGGCGTATGGCTACACCTTC
TRBJ2-7 | TRBD1 | many | TRBV4-2 | CASSQAGTGTYEQYF | TGTGCCAGCAGCCAGGCCGGGACAGGGACCTACGAGCAGTACTTC
TRBJ2-7 | - | - | TRBV6-8 | CASITTAGSYEQYF | TGTGCCAGCATCACTACCGCTGGGAGCTACGAGCAGTACTTC
TRBJ1-2 | - | - | TRBV20-1 | CSARGAGLGYTF | TGCAGTGCTAGGGGGGCAGGTCTTGGCTACACCTTC
TRBJ1-5 | TRBD1 | many | TRBV20-1 | CSARQGAFNQPQHF | TGCAGTGCTAGACAGGGGGCCTTCAATCAGCCCCAGCATTTT
TRBJ2-3 | - | - | TRBV5-1 | CASSLDLGTDTQYF | TGCGCCAGCAGCTTGGACCTCGGCACAGATACGCAGTATTTT
TRBJ2-3 | TRBD1 | many | TRBV7-2 | CASSLDRGTDTQYF | TGTGCCAGCAGCCTCGACAGGGGCACAGATACGCAGTATTTT
TRBJ2-2 | TRBD2 | - | TRBV24-1 | CATSEGTSGANTGELFF | TGTGCCACCAGTGAAGGGACTAGCGGAGCGAACACCGGGGAGCTGTTTTTT
TRBJ2-4 | TRBD2 | many | TRBV6-2/TRBV6-3 | CASSRRTSGELKNIQYF | TGTGCCAGCAGTCGACGGACTAGCGGGGAATTGAAAAACATTCAGTACTTC
TRBJ2-3 | - | - | TRBV5-1 | CASSQDRVPDTQYF | TGCGCCAGCAGCCAGGACCGGGTTCCAGATACGCAGTATTTT
TRBJ2-1 | - | many | TRBV6-6 | CASTDPTGSSYNEQFF | TGTGCCAGCACCGACCCGACAGGAAGCTCCTACAATGAGCAGTTCTTC
TRBJ2-5 | - | many | TRBV28 | CASSSPVLRGQETQYF | TGTGCCAGCAGTTCCCCTGTGTTACGGGGACAAGAGACCCAGTACTTC
TRBJ1-2 | - | few | TRBV29-1 | CSADRSRGYGYTF | TGCAGCGCCGACCGAAGCCGGGGCTATGGCTACACCTTC
TRBJ2-7 | - | many | TRBV29-1 | CSVRGGNEQYF | TGCAGCGTTCGTGGGGGAAACGAGCAGTACTTC
TRBJ2-2 | TRBD2 | many | TRBV10-3 | CAISMGLAALGELFF | TGTGCCATCAGCATGGGACTAGCGGCCCTCGGGGAGCTGTTTTTT